The T cell receptor beta chain described here comes from a study of cytomegalovirus exposure and HLA in healthy donors. As regards this clone: Its antigen remains unknown.

Broader study findings: The productive fraction for most TCR beta V segments was about 87% or about 30% in an earlier analysis.

Unmatched junction bases numbered 7, after V lost 4 bases and J lost 3 bases. Germline lookup yields CDR1 SGDLS and CDR2 YYNGEE. The CDR3 has 16 amino acids. PCR employed 60 Vbeta and 13 Jbeta primers. Clones were read by immunoSEQ multiplex PCR, and TCRdb kept only the in-frame ones, dropping some. The sample shows more than 150,000 clones, 70% to 80% of them seen only once. Sequencing was done on a sample of PBMCs. This receptor was obtained from a male donor in good health and CMV-seronegative. This sequence joins TRBV9 and TRBJ2-1; TRBD2 agrees at 10 bases. The CDR3 loop is CASSFRIAGGYNEQFF. CDR3 coding DNA: TGTGCCAGCAGCTTCCGGATAGCGGGAGGCTACAATGAGCAGTTCTTC.